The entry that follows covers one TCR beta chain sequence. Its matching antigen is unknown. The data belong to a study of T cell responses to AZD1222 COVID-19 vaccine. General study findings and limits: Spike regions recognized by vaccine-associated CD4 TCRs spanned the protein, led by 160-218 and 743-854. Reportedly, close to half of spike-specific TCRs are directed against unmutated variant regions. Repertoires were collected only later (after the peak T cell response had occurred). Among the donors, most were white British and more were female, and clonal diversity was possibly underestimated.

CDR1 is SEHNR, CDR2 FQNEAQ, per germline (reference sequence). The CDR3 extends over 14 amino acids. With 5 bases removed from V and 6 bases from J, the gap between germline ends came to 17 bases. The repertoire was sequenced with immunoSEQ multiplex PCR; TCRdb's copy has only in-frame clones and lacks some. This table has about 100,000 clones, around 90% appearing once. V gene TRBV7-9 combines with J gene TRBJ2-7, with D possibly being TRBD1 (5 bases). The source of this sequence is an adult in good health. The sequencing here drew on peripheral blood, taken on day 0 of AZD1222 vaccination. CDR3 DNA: TGTGCCAGCAGCCTCCGACAGACCCTAGGCGAGCAGTACTTC. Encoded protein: CASSLRQTLGEQYF. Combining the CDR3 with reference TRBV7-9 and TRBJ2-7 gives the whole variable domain DTGVSQNPRHKITKRGQNVTFRCDPISEHNRLYWYRQTLGQGPEFLTYFQNEAQLEKSRLLSDRFSAERPKGSFSTLEIQRTEQGDSAMYLCASSLRQTLGEQYFGPGTRLTVT.